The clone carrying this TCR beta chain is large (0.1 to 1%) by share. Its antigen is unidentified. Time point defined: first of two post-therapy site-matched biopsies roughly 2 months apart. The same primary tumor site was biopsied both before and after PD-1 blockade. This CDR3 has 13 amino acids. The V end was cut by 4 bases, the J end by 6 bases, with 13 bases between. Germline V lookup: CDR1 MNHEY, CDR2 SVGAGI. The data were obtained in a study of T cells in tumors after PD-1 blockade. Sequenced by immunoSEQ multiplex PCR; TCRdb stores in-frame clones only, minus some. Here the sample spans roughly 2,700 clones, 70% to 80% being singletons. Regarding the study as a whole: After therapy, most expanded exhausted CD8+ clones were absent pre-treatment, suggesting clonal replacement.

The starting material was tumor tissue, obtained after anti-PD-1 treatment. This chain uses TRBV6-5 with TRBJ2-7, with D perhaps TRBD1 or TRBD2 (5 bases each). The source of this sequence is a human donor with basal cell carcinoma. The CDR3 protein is CASSSGTLGEQYF. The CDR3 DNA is TGTGCCAGCAGTTCCGGGACCCTAGGCGAGCAGTACTTC.